The 8 T cell receptor beta chains in this list originate from one sample, sequenced in a study of shared clonotypes between healthy human individuals. Produced via immunoSEQ multiplex PCR; TCRdb's table is partial and in-frame only. Found here are about a million clones, over 60% of them singletons; the top ten hold approximately 1.5%. The sample consisted of memory CD4+ T cells sorted from blood. The subset is: CD45RA-negative fraction. All receptors come from a man between 18 and 29 years old in good health.

The V call is TRBV5-6, the J call TRBJ1-2; 9 nucleotides align to TRBD1. V dropped 5 bases and J dropped 8; count of bases not matched to a gene: 7. The CDR3 covers 13 residues. CDR1 is SGHDT, CDR2 YYEEEE, per germline. CDR3 nucleotide sequence: TGTGCCAGCAGAGACAGGGGGATGGGAGGCTACACCTTC. This sequence encodes CASRDRGMGGYTF. The entire variable domain, with the rest obtained from reference TRBV5-6 and TRBJ1-2, is as follows: DAGVTQSPTHLIKTRGQQVTLRCSPKSGHDTVSWYQQALGQGPQFIFQYYEEEERQRGNFPDRFSGHQFPNYSSELNVNALLLGDSALYLCASRDRGMGGYTFGSGTRLTVV.

The chain joins TRBV9 to TRBJ2-3; D not certain. The CDR3 runs to 13 residues. V shed 4 bases and J shed 5 bases, with 11 bases lying between them. Germline CDR1 and CDR2: SGDLS and YYNGEE. The CDR3 DNA is TGTGCCAGCAGCCCCTGGGTGGGAGATACGCAGTATTTT. This codes for CASSPWVGDTQYF.

The chain recombines TRBV5-1 with TRBJ2-3; D unresolved. Germline lookup yields CDR1 SGHRS and CDR2 YFSETQ. V lost 0 bases to trimming and J lost 6 bases, with 8 bases between them. CDR3 length equals 13 residues. The CDR3 here is CASSLVVWDTQYF. CDR3 coding DNA: TGCGCCAGCAGCTTGGTGGTGTGGGATACGCAGTATTTT.

Details on this clone: The sample holds other DNA sequences that translate to the same CDR3. Here the CDR3 reads CASSLTGLNYGYTF. CDR3 sequence (DNA): TGCGCCAGCAGCTTGACAGGTTTAAACTATGGCTACACCTTC. V gene TRBV5-1 combines with J gene TRBJ1-2; a possible D gene is TRBD1 (5 bases). The CDR3 has 14 amino acids. V was pared by 1 base and J by 2 bases, with 9 bases between. Germline CDR1 reads SGHRS; CDR2 reads YFSETQ.

Notes on this clone: The sample has other DNA sequences that encode this CDR3 too. The chain recombines TRBV18 with TRBJ2-7; D is unclear. The V end lost 1 base, the J end lost 5 bases, and 6 bases lay between the germline ends. In germline, CDR1 is KGHSH, CDR2 LQKENI. This CDR3 has 12 residues. DNA of the CDR3: TGTGCCAGCTCACCACTGGGGAACGAGCAGTACTTC. It codes for CASSPLGNEQYF.

The CDR3 bases are TGTGCCTGGACCGCCGGGACAGGGAGGAGTGAGCAGTTCTTC. Translating it yields CAWTAGTGRSEQFF. This chain connects TRBV30 to TRBJ2-1; 9 bases are a match to TRBD1. CDR1 and CDR2 from the germline V gene are GTSNPN and SVGIG (reference sequence). The CDR3 length is 14 residues. V dropped 4 bases and J dropped 9; count of bases not matched to a gene: 10.

This chain connects TRBV10-3 to TRBJ2-7, with D perhaps being TRBD1 or TRBD2 (6 bases each). Germline V CDR1 and CDR2: ENHRY, SYGVKD. The CDR3 is made up of 16 amino acids. V shed 3 bases and J shed 9 bases, with 24 bases lying between them. The CDR3 loop reads CAISEGGTILPTAQYF. The CDR3 nucleotides read TGTGCCATCAGTGAAGGGGGGACCATTTTGCCTACGGCGCAGTACTTC.

V is TRBV5-1 and J is TRBJ2-1, with 8 nucleotides matching TRBD2. With V trimmed by 4 bases and J by 0 bases, 9 bases remained unmatched. The CDR3 length is 17 residues. From germline, CDR1 is SGHRS and CDR2 YFSETQ. In nucleotides, the CDR3 is TGCGCCAGCAGCGATACTAGCGGCCTAAGCTCCTACAATGAGCAGTTCTTC. Its protein product is CASSDTSGLSSYNEQFF.